This T cell receptor (beta chain) was sequenced in a study of post-analysis software for immune sequencing data. General study findings and limits: Controls significantly exceeded multiple sclerosis patients in normalized Chao1 diversity. F measure showed strong co-clustering of same-batch samples. Five TRBV segments appeared more often in patients than in controls, and TRBV5-6, TRBV5-1 and TRBV20-1 were among these.

The V end lost 4 bases, the J end lost 7 bases, and 10 bases lay between the germline ends. The CDR3 consists of 12 residues. As concerns this clonotype: Antigen: not known.

Incorporated into the TCR beta cDNA libraries were unique molecular identifiers, which served to reduce PCR and sequencing biases. T cells, about 0.95 to 11 million of them, yielded some 540,000 cDNA molecules. TCRdb reprocessed the PCR reads with MiXCR, giving one entry per CDR3 protein. The sample has approximately 360,000 distinct CDR3 sequences; approximately 33% are singletons. The chain is built from TRBV12-3 or TRBV12-4 and TRBJ1-1, with unresolved D. Sequenced: blood. The receptor comes from a girl aged 10-17 years with multiple sclerosis. CDR3 in amino acids: CASSSPWDEAFF. DNA for the CDR3: TGTGCCAGCAGTTCTCCCTGGGATGAAGCTTTCTTT.